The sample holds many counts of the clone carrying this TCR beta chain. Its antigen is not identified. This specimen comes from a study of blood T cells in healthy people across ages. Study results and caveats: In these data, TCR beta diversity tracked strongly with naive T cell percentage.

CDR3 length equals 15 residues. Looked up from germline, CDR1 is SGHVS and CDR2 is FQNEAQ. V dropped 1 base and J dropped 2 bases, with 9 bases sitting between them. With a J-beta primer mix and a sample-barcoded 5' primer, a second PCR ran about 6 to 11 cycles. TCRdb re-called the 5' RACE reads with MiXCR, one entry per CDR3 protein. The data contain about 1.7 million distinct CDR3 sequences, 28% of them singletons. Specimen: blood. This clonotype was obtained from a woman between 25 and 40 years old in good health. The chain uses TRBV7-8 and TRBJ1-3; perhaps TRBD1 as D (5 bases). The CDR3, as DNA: TGTGCCAGCAGCTTAGTCCGGGGGGCTGGAAACACCATATATTTT. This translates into CASSLVRGAGNTIYF.